This T cell receptor beta chain was retrieved from a study of T cell repertoires in cytomegalovirus infection. Study-wide context: It can be stated that public TCR beta signatures indicated CMV infection as well as a matching HLA type.

V lost 4 bases to trimming and J lost 7 bases, with 11 bases between them. Germline V CDR1 and CDR2: MNHEY, SVGAGI. There are 13 residues in the CDR3. TCRdb itself ran the reads through MiXCR, one entry per CDR3 protein. The data contain hundreds of thousands of distinct CDR3 sequences, 30% to 40% of them singletons. This clonotype was detected only a few times. What it binds is unknown. Study-level findings and limits: Summed public TCR beta family frequency identified CMV carriers bearing the relevant HLA.

The rearrangement uses TRBV6-5 and TRBJ1-5; unclear D gene. The sample here was cultured PBMCs, taken from culture after CMV antigen stimulation. The receptor was derived from a human donor in good health (CMV status not recorded). Some clones in this sample may be carry-over from other donors' samples. The CDR3: CASSSRPEQPQHF. CDR3 sequence (DNA): TGTGCCAGCAGTTCCCGCCCGGAGCAGCCCCAGCATTTT.